The 13 T cell receptor beta chains reported below all come from one sample, sequenced in a study of T cell changes during pregnancy in multiple sclerosis. This table comes from immunoSEQ multiplex PCR, and its TCRdb copy is limited to in-frame clones, with some not included. The sample includes approximately 99,000 clones, 90% of them seen just once. Sequencing was performed on peripheral blood, taken in the second trimester of pregnancy. These receptors came from a female donor in good health, enrolled as a control in a pregnancy study.

This sequence joins TRBV5-6 and TRBJ1-1; no firm D call. Germline V gene lookup returns CDR1 SGHDT and CDR2 YYEEEE. The CDR3 is made up of 15 amino acids. Trimming removed 4 bases at V and 4 bases at J, with 17 bases between. CDR3 coding DNA: TGTGCCAGCAGCCCGAGTCCCAGGTCGGTCACTGAAGCTTTCTTT. Its protein is CASSPSPRSVTEAFF.

The J gene is TRBJ2-4, the V gene TRBV2, with 8 positions matching TRBD1. The CDR3 is 14 residues long. Germline CDR1 and CDR2: SNHLY and FYNNEI. Trimming removed 3 bases from V and 10 bases from J; junction bases left unmatched: 8. The CDR3, as DNA: TGTGCCAGCAGTGAGGGACAGGTCGAAGGGATTCAGTACTTC. Residues: CASSEGQVEGIQYF.

The chain links TRBV18 to TRBJ1-2, with D unresolved. The CDR3 extends over 13 amino acids. The germline gives CDR1 KGHSH, CDR2 LQKENI. V lost 1 base and J 3 bases, leaving 6 bases between the germline ends. CDR3 bases: TGTGCCAGCTCACCACAAACAGACTATGGCTACACCTTC. Its translation is CASSPQTDYGYTF.

This chain connects TRBV6-4 to TRBJ1-2, with D unclear. Germline CDR1 is MRHNA and CDR2 is SNTAGT. The length of the CDR3 is 13 residues. Trimming cost V 2 bases and J 0 bases, with 4 bases left between them. DNA of the CDR3: TGTGCCAGCAGTGACACAGCTAACTATGGCTACACCTTC. Its protein product is CASSDTANYGYTF.

The chain employs TRBV4-3 and TRBJ2-3, with D unresolved. Trimming pared 1 base from V and 5 bases from J, leaving 7 bases between. The CDR3 spans 13 residues. Germline V gives CDR1 LGHNA, CDR2 YSLEER. The CDR3 region has the DNA TGCGCCAGCAGCCAAGCTAACGTAGATACGCAGTATTTT. Residues: CASSQANVDTQYF.

The chain combines TRBV19 with TRBJ2-5, with TRBD2 matching 9 bases. The CDR3 extends over 17 amino acids. V lost 4 bases and J lost 3; bases outside the gene matches: 12. CDR1 LNHDA and CDR2 SQIVND come from the germline V gene (reference sequence). The CDR3 bases are TGTGCCAGTAGTAAGGGTAGCGGGAGTTTGGAGAAAGAGACCCAGTACTTC. It yields the protein CASSKGSGSLEKETQYF.

J is TRBJ1-1 and V is TRBV11-2; D perhaps matches TRBD1 (5 bases). In germline, CDR1 is SGHAT, CDR2 FQNNGV. V lost 1 base and J 0 bases, leaving 9 bases between the germline ends. This CDR3 has 15 residues. In DNA form, the CDR3 reads TGTGCCAGCAGCTTAGTTGCCAGGGTGAACACTGAAGCTTTCTTT. As protein: CASSLVARVNTEAFF.

The V and J genes are TRBV7-2 and TRBJ1-2; 7 bases line up with TRBD1. Germline CDR1 is SGHTA and CDR2 is FQGNSA. V was clipped by 5 bases and J by 1 base; unmatched bases: 4. The CDR3 spans 14 residues. In nucleotides, the CDR3 is TGTGCCAGCAGCCGGGACAGTATTAACTATGGCTACACCTTC. Translating gives CASSRDSINYGYTF.

In its sample, this clone was seen once. This sequence joins TRBV6-5 and TRBJ2-7, with TRBD2 identical over 7 bases. The CDR3 totals 15 residues. The V segment lost 4 bases and the J segment 0 bases; nucleotides outside the gene matches: 6. Germline lookup yields CDR1 MNHEY and CDR2 SVGAGI. CDR3 residues: CASSSLATSSYEQYF. The CDR3 DNA reads as TGTGCCAGCAGTTCACTAGCGACTAGCTCCTACGAGCAGTACTTC.

The chain links TRBV25-1 to TRBJ1-2; D uncertain. CDR3 length: 14 residues. Trimming took off 3 bases at V and 6 bases at J, with 14 bases between the two ends. Germline V CDR1 and CDR2: MGHDK, SYGVNS. CDR3 sequence (DNA): TGTGCCAGCAGTGAGGAATGGGAGGGCGATGGCTACACCTTC. Amino acid sequence: CASSEEWEGDGYTF.

This clone was found once. The genes are TRBV5-1 and TRBJ2-1; perhaps TRBD2 as D (6 bases). Trimming left V 1 base short and J 5 bases short, with 10 bases between. Germline loops: CDR1 SGHRS, CDR2 YFSETQ. The CDR3 is made up of 14 amino acids. CDR3 nucleotide sequence: TGCGCCAGCAGCTTGATCGCGGGGAACAATGAGCAGTTCTTC. Translation: CASSLIAGNNEQFF.

The chain is built from TRBV9 and TRBJ2-1; possibly TRBD1 for D (6 bases). The CDR3 runs to 15 residues. V was trimmed by 3 bases and J by 4 bases, leaving 14 bases between them. CDR1 and CDR2 (germline): SGDLS, YYNGEE. In DNA form, the CDR3 reads TGTGCCAGCAGCGCGGGGACAAATCGGTACAATGAGCAGTTCTTC. Translated: CASSAGTNRYNEQFF. The full variable domain, with the rest looked up from reference TRBV9 and TRBJ2-1, is DSGVTQTPKHLITATGQRVTLRCSPRSGDLSVYWYQQSLDQGLQFLIQYYNGEERAKGNILERFSAQQFPDLHSELNLSSLELGDSALYFCASSAGTNRYNEQFFGPGTRLTVL.

The CDR3: CASSQSAGGGNTIYF. CDR3 DNA: TGCGCCAGCAGCCAATCCGCAGGGGGAGGAAACACCATATATTTT. V and J are TRBV4-3 and TRBJ1-3; 7 bases are a match to TRBD1. Germline CDR1 reads LGHNA; CDR2 reads YSLEER. V shed 2 bases and J 4 bases; nucleotides not matched to a gene: 5. This CDR3 comprises 15 residues.